The 27 T cell receptor beta chains reported below all come from one sample, sequenced in a study of early T cells in non-severe SARS-CoV-2 infection. TCRdb used MiXCR to reprocess the 5' RACE reads, holding one entry per CDR3 protein. The table includes roughly 54,000 distinct CDR3 sequences, 5.6% detected once. What was sequenced was whole blood. These receptors were taken from an adult who was a healthcare worker with PCR-confirmed SARS-CoV-2 infection or an uninfected control (not recorded which).

At least ten counts were recorded for this clonotype. The chain couples TRBV20-1 to TRBJ2-7, with 7 bases matching TRBD2. Germline values: CDR1 DFQATT, CDR2 SNEGSKA (reference sequence). V was clipped by 0 bases and J by 3 bases; unmatched bases: 2. This CDR3 is 13 amino acids long. The CDR3 spells CSARDSSGYEQYF. The CDR3 DNA sequence: TGCAGTGCTAGAGATTCTAGCGGCTACGAGCAGTACTTC.

This clonotype was seen at least ten times. The chain couples TRBV20-1 to TRBJ1-3; possibly TRBD1 for D (5 bases). The CDR3 contains 13 residues. CDR1 is DFQATT and CDR2 is SNEGSKA in the germline V gene (reference sequence). V was pared by 6 bases and J by 8 bases, with 17 bases between. The CDR3 reads CSASGAFRYTIYF. The CDR3 bases are TGCAGTGCCTCCGGGGCCTTCCGCTACACCATATATTTT.

In its sample, this clonotype was seen a few times. The genes are TRBV7-2 and TRBJ2-3, with 10 nucleotides matching TRBD2. This CDR3 is built from 16 residues. V lost 5 bases to trimming and J lost 5 bases; unmatched junction nucleotides: 10. From germline, CDR1 is SGHTA and CDR2 FQGNSA. CDR3 sequence reads: CASSPTSGGAGDTQYF. CDR3 DNA sequence: TGTGCCAGCAGCCCGACCAGCGGGGGGGCCGGAGATACGCAGTATTTT.

This clonotype was observed at least ten times. V usage is TRBV29-1 and J usage is TRBJ2-1; D might be TRBD2 (5 bases). This CDR3 contains 12 residues. V lost 3 bases and J lost 7, with 10 bases in between. CDR1 SQVTM and CDR2 ANQGSEA come from the germline V gene. The DNA for the CDR3 is TGCAGCGTTGAGACTGGGAGAAATGAGCAGTTCTTC. It specifies CSVETGRNEQFF.

This clonotype was counted a few times. The rearrangement joins TRBV4-1 to TRBJ2-3; 9 positions match TRBD1. With V trimmed by 0 bases and J by 5 bases, 6 bases remained unmatched. This CDR3 has 16 residues. CDR1 is MGHRA and CDR2 is YSYEKL in the germline V gene. The CDR3 sequence: CASSQDKGQGKDTQYF. In DNA form, the CDR3 reads TGCGCCAGCAGCCAAGATAAAGGACAGGGGAAAGATACGCAGTATTTT.

This clonotype was picked up many times. The CDR3 protein is CASSLIRQELNTEAFF. For the CDR3, the DNA is TGTGCCAGCAGCTTAATTCGTCAGGAATTGAACACTGAAGCTTTCTTT. This sequence joins TRBV7-9 and TRBJ1-1; D gene ambiguous. The CDR3 length is 16 residues. The V end was cut by 2 bases, the J end by 0 bases, with 13 bases between. Germline-derived CDR1 and CDR2 are SEHNR and FQNEAQ (reference sequence). Together with reference TRBV7-9 and TRBJ1-1, the CDR3 gives the full variable domain: DTGVSQNPRHKITKRGQNVTFRCDPISEHNRLYWYRQTLGQGPEFLTYFQNEAQLEKSRLLSDRFSAERPKGSFSTLEIQRTEQGDSAMYLCASSLIRQELNTEAFFGQGTRLTVV.

This clonotype was observed many times. V usage is TRBV12-3 or TRBV12-4 and J usage is TRBJ1-4; 8 bases fit TRBD1. The CDR3 is 17 residues long. The ends lost 6 bases at V and 8 bases at J; junction bases unmatched: 17. DNA for the CDR3: TGTGCCAGCAGCCGACTGATATCAGGGGGCTCGGGGGAAAAACTGTTTTTT. Amino acids: CASSRLISGGSGEKLFF.

Ten or more counts support this clonotype. The V and J genes are TRBV9 and TRBJ2-5; TRBD2 is a possible D gene (6 bases). V was pared by 0 bases and J by 4 bases, with 10 bases between. The CDR3 runs to 14 residues. The germline V gene encodes CDR1 SGDLS and CDR2 YYNGEE. CDR3 sequence: CASSVGDFGETQYF. In DNA, the CDR3 is TGTGCCAGCAGCGTAGGGGACTTTGGAGAGACCCAGTACTTC.

In this sample, this clonotype turned up many times. The rearrangement joins TRBV6-2 or TRBV6-3 to TRBJ2-7; no reliable D call. V lost 8 bases, J lost 3 bases, and 8 bases lay in between. Germline V gene sequence: CDR1 MNHEY, CDR2 SVGEGT. The CDR3 covers 11 residues. This CDR3 reads CASGRDYEQYF. The CDR3 DNA reads as TGTGCCAGCGGGCGAGACTACGAGCAGTACTTC.

This clonotype was seen repeatedly, ten times or more. The chain carries TRBV27 and TRBJ1-2, with D maybe TRBD1 (6 bases). V gave up 2 bases and J gave up 8 bases, with 15 bases separating them. The CDR3 spans 14 residues. Germline V gene lookup returns CDR1 MNHEY and CDR2 SMNVEV (reference sequence). Here the CDR3 DNA reads TGTGCCAGCAGTTTAGTCCAGGGGCTCCACGGCTACACCTTC. It is translated as CASSLVQGLHGYTF.

The sample holds many counts of this clonotype. The chain is built from TRBV25-1 and TRBJ2-5; 7 positions agree with TRBD1. Germline V CDR1 and CDR2: MGHDK, SYGVNS. J lost 5 bases, V lost 8 bases, and 17 bases had no gene match. The CDR3 spans 16 residues. Here the CDR3 reads CASGAYKGAPGETQYF. The CDR3 DNA is TGTGCCAGCGGCGCGTATAAGGGGGCGCCCGGGGAGACCCAGTACTTC.

This clonotype was seen many times. The chain uses TRBV7-2 and TRBJ1-6, with 10 bases fitting TRBD1. The CDR3 extends over 14 amino acids. Germline values: CDR1 SGHTA, CDR2 FQGNSA. J lost 6 bases, V lost 5 bases, and 1 base had no gene match. The CDR3 is CASSRDRGNSPLHF. The CDR3 nucleotides are TGTGCCAGCAGCCGGGACAGGGGTAATTCACCCCTCCACTTT.

The V call is TRBV4-1, the J call TRBJ1-4, with D perhaps TRBD1 (5 bases). V lost 3 bases and J 4 bases, leaving 15 bases between the germline ends. Germline assignment: CDR1 MGHRA and CDR2 YSYEKL. This CDR3 has 16 residues. The CDR3 DNA sequence: TGCGCCAGCAGCCACCCCCCGGGACGGTATAATGAAAAACTGTTTTTT. Translated: CASSHPPGRYNEKLFF.

This clonotype was picked up many times. The rearrangement uses TRBV29-1 and TRBJ2-1, with a tentative D call TRBD2 (6 bases). This CDR3 spans 13 amino acids. V lost 4 bases to trimming and J lost 7 bases, with 14 bases between them. Germline loops: CDR1 SQVTM, CDR2 ANQGSEA. The CDR3 coding sequence is TGCAGCGTTGGCCCGGGAGATCGGAATGAGCAGTTCTTC. This codes for CSVGPGDRNEQFF.

This clonotype was counted ten times or more. The chain links TRBV9 to TRBJ1-4; 8 bases match TRBD1. This CDR3 region has 14 residues. Germline-derived CDR1 and CDR2 are SGDLS and YYNGEE. The ends lost 4 bases at V and 8 bases at J; junction bases unmatched: 7. The CDR3 reads CASSRTGLREKLFF. The DNA for the CDR3 is TGTGCCAGCAGCCGGACAGGGTTGCGAGAAAAACTGTTTTTT. The full variable domain, in which reference TRBV9 and TRBJ1-4 provide the parts outside the CDR3, is DSGVTQTPKHLITATGQRVTLRCSPRSGDLSVYWYQQSLDQGLQFLIQYYNGEERAKGNILERFSAQQFPDLHSELNLSSLELGDSALYFCASSRTGLREKLFFGSGTQLSVL.

The J gene is TRBJ2-1, the V gene TRBV30; 10 nucleotides match TRBD2. The CDR3 covers 18 residues. The junction had 15 bases not matched to a gene; V was cut back by 2 bases and J by 5 bases. Germline V gives CDR1 GTSNPN, CDR2 SVGIG (reference sequence). CDR3 nucleotides: TGTGCCTGGAGTTCACTAGCGGGACCTTTTGGCAGTGACAATGAGCAGTTCTTC. It yields the protein CAWSSLAGPFGSDNEQFF.

This chain joins TRBV19 and TRBJ1-5; no reliable D call. This CDR3 region has 15 residues. The ends were cut back, 4 bases at V and 2 bases at J, with 12 bases in the middle. Germline V gene lookup returns CDR1 LNHDA and CDR2 SQIVND (reference sequence). This CDR3 is CASSKDPWGNQPQHF. DNA of the CDR3: TGTGCCAGTAGTAAGGACCCTTGGGGCAATCAGCCCCAGCATTTT.

This clonotype was seen many times. The chain recombines TRBV12-3 or TRBV12-4 with TRBJ1-2; maybe TRBD1 (6 bases). Trimming cost V 5 bases and J 4 bases, with 11 bases left between them. There are 13 residues in the CDR3. The CDR3 protein is CASSLGQLYGYTF. The CDR3 bases are TGTGCCAGCAGTCTAGGACAGCTCTATGGCTACACCTTC.

This clonotype occurred many times. This chain uses TRBV12-3 or TRBV12-4 with TRBJ2-5; the match to TRBD1 covers 8 bases. The V gene end was trimmed by 7 bases and the J gene end by 0 bases; junction bases not matched to a gene: 10. This CDR3 spans 16 amino acids. The CDR3: CASTISGTGYQETQYF. CDR3 nucleotides: TGTGCCAGCACCATCTCGGGGACAGGTTACCAAGAGACCCAGTACTTC.

This clonotype was detected ten times or more. The rearrangement links TRBV27 to TRBJ1-3; D is uncertain. V was pared by 10 bases and J by 0 bases, with 16 bases between. The CDR3 totals 15 residues. Germline-derived CDR1 and CDR2 are MNHEY and SMNVEV (reference sequence). DNA of the CDR3: TGTGCCACCCGTCCCGGACCGACCTCTGGAAACACCATATATTTT. It translates to CATRPGPTSGNTIYF.

This clonotype showed up many times. The chain joins TRBV6-5 to TRBJ1-4; no clear D gene. The CDR3 is made up of 13 amino acids. Germline loops: CDR1 MNHEY, CDR2 SVGAGI. The V gene lost 6 bases and the J gene lost 10 bases, with 15 bases spanning the gap. This chain's CDR3 is CASSPPLGRKLFF. As DNA, the CDR3 is TGTGCCAGCAGCCCTCCATTAGGCCGAAAACTGTTTTTT.

This clonotype was seen a handful of times. The rearrangement joins TRBV6-1 to TRBJ2-5, with D tentatively TRBD1 or TRBD2 (5 bases each). This CDR3 region has 15 residues. V shed 6 bases and J shed 5 bases, with 19 bases lying between them. Per the germline V gene, CDR1 is MNHNS and CDR2 is SASEGT. The CDR3 DNA is TGTGCCAGCAGATCTGGGCCAGACTACAGGGAGACCCAGTACTTC. Its translation: CASRSGPDYRETQYF.

The chain is built from TRBV20-1 and TRBJ1-2, with 9 bases fitting TRBD1. There are 14 residues in the CDR3. V was pared by 2 bases and J by 5 bases, with 6 bases of the junction left unmatched. Germline V gene lookup returns CDR1 DFQATT and CDR2 SNEGSKA (reference sequence). In DNA, the CDR3 is TGCAGTGCTAGACCCACAGGGGGCAATTATGGCTACACCTTC. Its translation: CSARPTGGNYGYTF.

This clonotype showed up many times. V usage is TRBV20-1 and J usage is TRBJ1-2, with 7 bases aligning to TRBD1. This CDR3 is built from 13 residues. J was trimmed by 4 bases and V by 5 bases; bases with no gene match: 7. From germline, CDR1 is DFQATT and CDR2 SNEGSKA (reference sequence). For the CDR3, the DNA is TGCAGTGCTGCTACAGGGGTTACCTATGGCTACACCTTC. It specifies CSAATGVTYGYTF.

This clonotype was counted ten times or more. This sequence joins TRBV11-3 and TRBJ2-3; 8 nucleotides match TRBD2. The CDR3 has 15 amino acids. V lost 5 bases, J lost 2 bases, and 6 bases stayed unmatched. Per the germline V gene, CDR1 is SGHNT and CDR2 is YENEEA. The CDR3 coding sequence is TGTGCCAGCAGCCCCGGGGGGGGGCCCACAGATACGCAGTATTTT. As protein: CASSPGGGPTDTQYF.

This chain uses TRBV7-2 with TRBJ2-1, with TRBD2 matching 14 bases. With 5 bases clipped from V and 2 bases from J, the junction kept 5 bases outside the gene matches. CDR1 is SGHTA and CDR2 is FQGNSA in the germline V gene. CDR3 size: 17 residues. CDR3 sequence (DNA): TGTGCCAGCAGCCCCAGACTAGCGGGGGGGCCCTACAATGAGCAGTTCTTC. Residues: CASSPRLAGGPYNEQFF.

At least ten counts were recorded for this clonotype. The chain joins TRBV30 to TRBJ1-1; 10 bases align to TRBD1. After removal of 3 bases from V and 6 bases from J, the junction contained 7 bases not matched to a gene. This CDR3 region has 14 residues. Per germline, CDR1 GTSNPN and CDR2 SVGIG (reference sequence). CDR3 sequence reads: CAWSRDRGGSEAFF. In nucleotides, the CDR3 is TGTGCCTGGAGCCGGGACAGGGGTGGATCTGAAGCTTTCTTT.